The rows below give T cell receptor beta chains drawn from one sample of a study of human T cells and chemical hapten exposure. TCRdb reprocessed the RACE reads via MiXCR and lists one record per CDR3 protein. Of 350,000 to 400,000 distinct CDR3 sequences in the sample, under 6.5% were seen once. The specimen comprised whole blood, sampled in connection with sensitization to the hapten diphenylcyclopropenone (DPC). Receptors were obtained from a woman aged 18-29 years with alopecia areata. Some clones in this sample may be carry-over from other donors' samples. CDR3s include the opening cysteine and the closing phenylalanine or tryptophan. The D gene is left open where the match is weak. Not every row has a clone size; where given, it reads once, few, many or a size class.

abundance	d_gene	j_gene	v_gene	CDR3nt	CDR3aa
many	NA	TRBJ1-6	TRBV14	TGTGCCAGCAGCCTGACCAGAGATTCACCCCTCCACTTT	CASSLTRDSPLHF
few	TRBD2	TRBJ2-7	TRBV4-2	TGTGCCAGCAGCCAAGATATCCGGCTAGCGGGGAACTCCTACGAGCAGTACTTC	CASSQDIRLAGNSYEQYF
NA	NA	TRBJ2-2	TRBV3-1	TGTGCCAGCAGCCGCCGGGGGCGAACCGGGGAGCTGTTTTTT	CASSRRGRTGELFF
many	TRBD2	TRBJ2-2	TRBV4-2	TGTGCCAGCAGCCAAATTACACTAGCGGACCACACCGGGGAGCTGTTTTTT	CASSQITLADHTGELFF
NA	TRBD1	TRBJ2-4	TRBV6-1	TGTGCCAGCAGCAGATCGGGACAGGGTTTCTTGGGCAAAAACATTCAGTACTTC	CASSRSGQGFLGKNIQYF
NA	NA	TRBJ2-7	TRBV21-1	TGTGCCAGCAGCAAACGCCAAACTTCCGCGGGACAGGGCTATCACGAGCAGTACTTC	CASSKRQTSAGQGYHEQYF
many	TRBD1	TRBJ1-2	TRBV5-1	TGCGCCAGCAGCTTGTGGGGACAGGGGGCCGGTGGCTACACCTTC	CASSLWGQGAGGYTF
many	TRBD2	TRBJ2-3	TRBV3-1	TGTGCCAGCAGCTTCAGCGGGGGAAGGACAGATACGCAGTATTTT	CASSFSGGRTDTQYF
NA	TRBD1	TRBJ1-4	TRBV7-2	TGTGCCAGCAGCCTCTCACAGGGGTGGAGGAATGAAAAACTGTTTTTT	CASSLSQGWRNEKLFF
few	NA	TRBJ1-2	TRBV5-1	TGCGCCAGCAGCTTTTACCCCGATGGGGGGAATAACTATGGCTACACCTTC	CASSFYPDGGNNYGYTF
many	TRBD1	TRBJ1-2	TRBV5-6	TGTGCCAGCAGCCCCGGGACAGGGGCCCTTTATGGCTACACCTTC	CASSPGTGALYGYTF
few	TRBD1	TRBJ2-1	TRBV5-1	TGCGCCAGCAGCTTGTCAGGACAGGGCAACAATGAGCAGTTCTTC	CASSLSGQGNNEQFF
few	NA	TRBJ1-2	TRBV6-1	TGTGCCACCCAACTTTGGACAGCCGATAACTATGGCTACACCTTC	CATQLWTADNYGYTF
many	NA	TRBJ1-1	TRBV4-1	TGCGCCAGCAGCCAAGTACACAGGGCGAACACTGAAGCTTTCTTT	CASSQVHRANTEAFF
NA	NA	TRBJ1-5	TRBV6-2/TRBV6-3	TGTGCCAGCAGTAAGCATAGATTAAGCGGGAGTTGGGGTCAGCCCCAGCATTTT	CASSKHRLSGSWGQPQHF
NA	TRBD2	TRBJ2-7	TRBV20-1	TGCAGTGCTAGAGTGGGACTAGCGGGTAGCTCCTACGAGCAGTACTTC	CSARVGLAGSSYEQYF
few	NA	TRBJ2-7	TRBV24-1	TGTGCCACGTCGGGCAGCTCCTACGAGCAGTACTTC	CATSGSSYEQYF
few	TRBD2	TRBJ2-3	TRBV6-5	TGTGCCAGCATGACTAGCGGGGCTTATACGCAGTATTTT	CASMTSGAYTQYF
once	NA	TRBJ2-7	TRBV6-6	TGTGCCAGTGGACAGGCAGGGGGAGGCTACGAGCAGTACTTC	CASGQAGGGYEQYF
NA	NA	TRBJ1-3	TRBV6-6	TGTGCCAGCAACGATTTCGCAGGGGCTGGAAACACCATATATTTT	CASNDFAGAGNTIYF
NA	NA	TRBJ1-1	TRBV6-5	TGTGCCAGCAGTTACCACAGGGAGAGGACTGAAGCTTTCTTT	CASSYHRERTEAFF
few	TRBD2	TRBJ2-5	TRBV5-1	TGCGCCAGCAGCCAAGGACTAGCGGGGACGGAGACCCAGTACTTC	CASSQGLAGTETQYF
many	NA	TRBJ2-1	TRBV18	TGTGCCAGCTCTAACCCGGGAGATTATGAGCAGTTCTTC	CASSNPGDYEQFF
NA	NA	TRBJ1-1	TRBV14	TGTGCCAGCAGCCAAGGCGGCCCGGGGGATGGTGAAGCTTTCTTT	CASSQGGPGDGEAFF
NA	TRBD2	TRBJ2-5	TRBV6-1	TGTGCCAGCAGTGAAGCCCGAACTAGCGGACGCGGAGAGACCCAGTACTTC	CASSEARTSGRGETQYF
many	NA	TRBJ1-6	TRBV20-1	TGCAGTGCTAGTGGGACGTCCGATTCACCCCTCCACTTT	CSASGTSDSPLHF
many	TRBD1	TRBJ1-4	TRBV28	TGTGCCAGCAGTTTAAGGGGGCTGCCTGAAAAACTGTTTTTT	CASSLRGLPEKLFF
many	TRBD1	TRBJ2-1	TRBV6-1	TGTGCCAGCATTGAATTGGTGGACAGGGGCAATGAGCAGTTCTTC	CASIELVDRGNEQFF
few	TRBD1	TRBJ2-2	TRBV4-3	TGCGCCAGCAGCCAACGGGGACAGGGTATCGGGGAGCTGTTTTTT	CASSQRGQGIGELFF
NA	TRBD2	TRBJ2-5	TRBV9	TGTGCCAGCAGCGATGGGACTAGCGGGGGAGGGGAGACCCAGTACTTC	CASSDGTSGGGETQYF
many	TRBD1	TRBJ1-4	TRBV6-5	TGTGCCAGCAGCCGACAGGGACCGGCAACTAATGAAAAACTGTTTTTT	CASSRQGPATNEKLFF
many	NA	TRBJ1-5	TRBV24-1	TGTGCCACCAGTGATTCTAGCAATCAGCCCCAGCATTTT	CATSDSSNQPQHF
many	TRBD1	TRBJ2-3	TRBV5-1	TGCGCCAGCAGCCTGGGGACAGCAGATACGCAGTATTTT	CASSLGTADTQYF
few	NA	TRBJ2-3	TRBV5-1	TGCGCCAGCAGCTTGGCCCACCCAAGCACAGATACGCAGTATTTT	CASSLAHPSTDTQYF
few	NA	TRBJ2-3	TRBV9	TGTGCCAGCAGCGTAGAGCACAGGACAGATACGCAGTATTTT	CASSVEHRTDTQYF
few	TRBD1	TRBJ2-6	TRBV7-2	TGTGCCAGCAGCCCCGGGTTAATCCGGACAGGCGCCCGGTCAAGGGCCAACGTCCTGACTTTC	CASSPGLIRTGARSRANVLTF
many	NA	TRBJ2-2	TRBV7-6	TGTGCCAGCAGCTCGGTTGACGGGGCTAGCACCGGGGAGCTGTTTTTT	CASSSVDGASTGELFF
many	TRBD2	TRBJ2-1	TRBV27	TGTGCCAGCAGTTTTCGACTAGCGGGGGAGAATGAGCAGTTCTTC	CASSFRLAGENEQFF
many	NA	TRBJ2-7	TRBV4-3	TGCGCCAGCAGCCAAGAGCGGGGTTCCTACGAGCAGTACTTC	CASSQERGSYEQYF
NA	TRBD2	TRBJ2-1	TRBV12-3/TRBV12-4	TGTGCCAGCAGTACACTAGCGGGGACCGACAATGAGCAGTTCTTC	CASSTLAGTDNEQFF
few	TRBD1	TRBJ1-4	TRBV4-2	TGTGCCAGCAGCCAAGGGACAGGGAAAGGTGAAAAACTGTTTTTT	CASSQGTGKGEKLFF
few	NA	TRBJ1-1	TRBV7-3	TGTGCCAGCAGCCCTCAGGGCCCAGGCACTGAAGCTTTCTTT	CASSPQGPGTEAFF
NA	NA	TRBJ1-6	TRBV6-2/TRBV6-3	TGTGCCAGCAGGCGCCAAGGACCCCTCCACTTT	CASRRQGPLHF
NA	NA	TRBJ1-1	TRBV11-1	TGTGCCAGCAGCCAATGGGCTCCCACTGAAGCTTTCTTT	CASSQWAPTEAFF
NA	NA	TRBJ2-5	TRBV5-6	TGTGCCAGCAGCCGCGGCGGGGCGGGACAAGAGACCCAGTACTTC	CASSRGGAGQETQYF
many	NA	TRBJ2-1	TRBV20-1	TGCAGTGCTAGTAAGTTGACCGGCGCCGATGAGCAGTTCTTC	CSASKLTGADEQFF
NA	NA	TRBJ2-3	TRBV5-1	TGCGCCAGCAGCTTGGGAATAGCGTTAAGCACAGATACGCAGTATTTT	CASSLGIALSTDTQYF
few	NA	TRBJ1-4	TRBV7-8	TGTGCCAGCAGCTTAATAGGAGGGGGGGCCGTTTTTGAAAAACTGTTTTTT	CASSLIGGGAVFEKLFF
many	NA	TRBJ1-5	TRBV18	TGTGCCAGCTCACCCCCGGGGAGGGGGTTCCAGCCCCAGCATTTT	CASSPPGRGFQPQHF
NA	NA	TRBJ2-5	TRBV6-5	TGTGCCAGCAGTTACGGCGGGGGCACACAAGAGACCCAGTACTTC	CASSYGGGTQETQYF
many	TRBD1	TRBJ1-2	TRBV6-5	TGTGCCAGCAGTTCCGGGACAGGGGGTAGTGGCTACACCTTC	CASSSGTGGSGYTF
few	TRBD1	TRBJ2-7	TRBV6-5	TGTGCCAGCAGTTACCAGCGACCCGGGACAGAAAAGCAGTACTTC	CASSYQRPGTEKQYF